A single sample is the source of the 25 T cell receptor beta chains below, sequenced in a study of blood T cell repertoires in COVID-19. The protocol was immunoSEQ multiplex PCR, while the TCRdb copy is restricted to in-frame clones and leaves out a portion. The table lists some 83,000 clones, approximately 88% of them singletons, with 4.9% in the top ten. Sequenced material: peripheral blood. These receptors were taken from an elderly woman with active or convalescent COVID-19.

This chain links TRBV6-5 with TRBJ1-2, with D perhaps TRBD1 (5 bases). The V end was cut by 6 bases, the J end by 8 bases, with 13 bases between. The CDR3 loop spans 12 amino acids. CDR1 MNHEY and CDR2 SVGAGI come from the germline V gene. The CDR3 bases are TGTGCCAGCAGACGGGGGGTAAAAGGCTACACCTTC. The encoded protein is CASRRGVKGYTF.

The CDR3 sequence: CASSQDYQGNQPQHF. For the CDR3, the DNA is TGCGCCAGCAGCCAAGATTACCAGGGGAATCAGCCCCAGCATTTT. The chain is built from TRBV4-3 and TRBJ1-5, with D perhaps matching TRBD1 (6 bases). Trimming took 0 bases from V and 4 from J, leaving 10 bases between them. The CDR3 is 15 residues long. Germline CDR1 LGHNA, CDR2 YSLEER.

This sequence joins TRBV10-3 and TRBJ2-7; 7 positions agree with TRBD2. The V gene's germline CDR1 is ENHRY and CDR2 SYGVKD. The trim removed 8 bases at V and 10 bases at J, leaving 11 bases unmatched. The CDR3 has 12 residues. DNA for the CDR3: TGTGCCATCGGTGGTCTAGCGGAGGCCCAGTACTTC. It codes for CAIGGLAEAQYF.

Note on this clone: The germline gene is not matched at one end of the junction; a read error may be the cause. The gene calls are TRBV7-7 and TRBJ2-7; 9 bases fit TRBD1. Germline V gives CDR1 SSHAT, CDR2 FNYEAQ (reference sequence). The CDR3 is made up of 15 amino acids. DNA of the CDR3: TGTGCTAGCAGCTTAGGCACAGGGGGCTTCAACGAGCAGTACTTC. It encodes CASSLGTGGFNEQYF.

This clone was counted once. The chain combines TRBV7-8 with TRBJ1-2; 9 bases line up with TRBD1. Germline V gene data show CDR1 as SGHVS and CDR2 as FQNEAQ. The V gene end was trimmed by 5 bases and the J gene end by 6 bases; junction bases not matched to a gene: 7. This CDR3 is built from 14 residues. CDR3 protein: CASSLTGGADGYTF. Written as DNA, the CDR3 is TGTGCCAGCAGCCTTACAGGGGGCGCTGATGGCTACACCTTC.

The rearrangement joins TRBV7-2 to TRBJ1-4; TRBD1 matches at 10 bases. The CDR3 length is 15 residues. Germline loops: CDR1 SGHTA, CDR2 FQGNSA. Trimming at V came to 3 bases and at J to 8 bases, leaving 6 bases not matched to a gene. The CDR3 loop reads CASSFDRGLGEKLFF. The CDR3 DNA follows: TGTGCCAGCAGCTTCGACAGGGGGCTTGGGGAAAAACTGTTTTTT.

V gene TRBV9 combines with J gene TRBJ2-7, with 8 positions matching TRBD1. With V trimmed by 4 bases and J by 6 bases, 12 bases remained unmatched. Germline V CDR1 and CDR2: SGDLS, YYNGEE. The CDR3 loop spans 15 amino acids. The CDR3 DNA reads as TGTGCCAGCAGCCCTCGGACAGGGATTGTGGGCGAGCAGTACTTC. Encoded protein: CASSPRTGIVGEQYF.

The chain uses TRBV9 and TRBJ2-1, with D possibly matching TRBD2 (5 bases). V was trimmed by 1 base and J by 7 bases, leaving 9 bases between them. In germline, CDR1 is SGDLS, CDR2 YYNGEE. This CDR3 has 13 residues. CDR3 loop: CASSVLPGNEQFF. Here the CDR3 DNA reads TGTGCCAGCAGCGTACTTCCGGGGAATGAGCAGTTCTTC. The complete variable domain, with remaining parts taken from reference TRBV9 and TRBJ2-1, reads DSGVTQTPKHLITATGQRVTLRCSPRSGDLSVYWYQQSLDQGLQFLIQYYNGEERAKGNILERFSAQQFPDLHSELNLSSLELGDSALYFCASSVLPGNEQFFGPGTRLTVL.

This clone showed up just once. The chain couples TRBV7-2 to TRBJ2-2; D gene unclear. The CDR3 runs to 14 residues. The germline CDR1 and CDR2 sequences are SGHTA and FQGNSA. V was clipped by 2 bases and J by 3 bases, with 7 bases between them. CDR3 coding DNA: TGTGCCAGCAGCTTATGGAGTCACACCGGGGAGCTGTTTTTT. As protein: CASSLWSHTGELFF.

The V call is TRBV6-5, the J call TRBJ1-1, with TRBD1 matching over 7 bases. V was clipped by 5 bases and J by 4 bases; unmatched bases: 10. The CDR3 runs to 15 residues. Germline V gene sequence: CDR1 MNHEY, CDR2 SVGAGI. As DNA, the CDR3 is TGTGCCAGCAGTCAACAACAGGGGCGTAGCACTGAAGCTTTCTTT. Its translation: CASSQQQGRSTEAFF.

Here the CDR3 reads CASIGGQRLNQPQHF. In DNA form, the CDR3 reads TGTGCCAGTATCGGTGGCCAGCGACTCAATCAGCCCCAGCATTTT. V and J are TRBV19 and TRBJ1-5; D ambiguous. Germline V gives CDR1 LNHDA, CDR2 SQIVND (reference sequence). Trimming removed 7 bases at V and 3 bases at J, with 16 bases between. The CDR3 has 15 residues. Filled out from reference TRBV19 and TRBJ1-5, the complete variable domain reads DGGITQSPKYLFRKEGQNVTLSCEQNLNHDAMYWYRQDPGQGLRLIYYSQIVNDFQKGDIAEGYSVSREKKESFPLTVTSAQKNPTAFYLCASIGGQRLNQPQHFGDGTRLSIL.

The CDR3 region is CASSFSSGRSMGYF. CDR3 DNA: TGTGCCAGCAGCTTTTCTAGCGGGAGGAGCATGGGGTACTTC. This chain connects TRBV7-2 to TRBJ2-7, with 11 bases aligning to TRBD2. Germline CDR1 is SGHTA and CDR2 is FQGNSA. V lost 3 bases, J lost 12 bases, and 10 bases stayed unmatched. The CDR3 has 14 amino acids.

Turning to this clone: One end of the junction fails to match germline, which may point to a read error. The genes are TRBV6-5 and TRBJ2-7, with unresolved D. The germline gives CDR1 MNHEY, CDR2 SVGAGI. The CDR3 length is 12 residues. CDR3 in amino acids: CASSSDSHEQYF. CDR3 DNA: TGTGCCAGCAGTTCCGACTCCCACGAGCAGTACTTC.

This chain links TRBV28 with TRBJ2-3, with TRBD1 as a possible D gene (6 bases). The CDR3 extends over 15 amino acids. CDR1 is MDHEN, CDR2 SYDVKM, per germline. Trimming left V 3 bases short and J 2 bases short, with 12 bases between. CDR3 bases: TGTGCCAGCAGTTTGAACACAGGGTCCACAGATACGCAGTATTTT. Residues: CASSLNTGSTDTQYF.

This chain links TRBV7-2 with TRBJ2-5; TRBD2 matches at 15 bases. The CDR3 contains 16 residues. Germline values: CDR1 SGHTA, CDR2 FQGNSA. The V and J ends lost 4 bases and 5 bases, in that order; junction bases with no gene match: 5. CDR3 residues: CASSYGLAGGQETQYF. The CDR3 bases are TGTGCCAGCAGCTATGGACTAGCGGGGGGGCAGGAGACCCAGTACTTC.

This clone turned up a few times. This chain links TRBV19 with TRBJ2-7, with 7 bases identical to TRBD2. V trimming: 9 bases; J trimming: 7 bases; junction bases outside the gene matches: 12. Germline V gene lookup returns CDR1 LNHDA and CDR2 SQIVND (reference sequence). The CDR3 extends over 13 amino acids. This CDR3 reads CASAKRDRLEQYF. DNA for the CDR3: TGTGCCAGCGCAAAGCGGGACCGCTTGGAGCAGTACTTC.

The CDR3 here is CASSYSHAYNEQFF. CDR3 sequence (DNA): TGTGCCAGCAGTTACTCTCATGCCTACAATGAGCAGTTCTTC. The rearrangement uses TRBV6-5 and TRBJ2-1, with no clear D. V was cut by 0 bases and J by 2 bases, with 5 bases left in between. Germline CDR1 is MNHEY and CDR2 is SVGAGI. This CDR3 has 14 residues.

This clone was observed a handful of times. The chain uses TRBV7-2 and TRBJ1-2; 7 bases fit TRBD1. V dropped 7 bases and J dropped 2; count of bases not matched to a gene: 4. CDR1 and CDR2 (germline): SGHTA, FQGNSA. This CDR3 region has 13 residues. This CDR3 is CASTWGQNYGYTF. CDR3 sequence (DNA): TGTGCCAGCACCTGGGGACAGAACTATGGCTACACCTTC.

The V and J genes are TRBV3-1 (or the pseudogene TRBV3-2) and TRBJ2-2, with 8 positions matching TRBD2. Germline loops: CDR1 LGHDT, CDR2 YNNKEL (reference sequence). The ends lost 4 bases at V and 5 bases at J; junction bases unmatched: 12. The CDR3 runs 17 residues. The CDR3 reads CASSPTFSGARTGELFF. In DNA form, the CDR3 reads TGTGCCAGCAGCCCTACCTTTAGCGGGGCGCGGACCGGGGAGCTGTTTTTT.

This clone came up once. V is TRBV4-3 and J is TRBJ1-2; TRBD1 aligns across 7 bases. Germline CDR1 reads LGHNA; CDR2 reads YSLEER. After removal of 1 base from V and 5 bases from J, the junction contained 13 bases not matched to a gene. The CDR3 length is 17 residues. Written as DNA, the CDR3 is TGCGCCAGCAGCCAAGGAACCCTCGGGACAGCCCTTTATGGCTACACCTTC. Protein product: CASSQGTLGTALYGYTF.

This clone was counted a few times. The chain recombines TRBV29-1 with TRBJ2-7; 10 nucleotides line up with TRBD1. Germline assignment: CDR1 SQVTM and CDR2 ANQGSEA. CDR3 length: 13 amino acids. The junction had 6 bases not matched to a gene; V was cut back by 6 bases and J by 4 bases. For the CDR3, the DNA is TGCAGCGTCCTCCGGGACAGGGGATACGAGCAGTACTTC. Encoded protein: CSVLRDRGYEQYF.

This chain connects TRBV6-2 or TRBV6-3 to TRBJ2-7, with TRBD1 matching over 11 bases. This CDR3 is 17 amino acids long. The V gene end was trimmed by 0 bases and the J gene end by 1 base; junction bases not matched to a gene: 5. Germline values: CDR1 MNHEY, CDR2 SVGEGT. The CDR3 nucleotides are TGTGCCAGCAGTTACTCGATGGGACAGGGGGAATCCTACGAGCAGTACTTC. Encoded protein: CASSYSMGQGESYEQYF.

The chain couples TRBV5-4 to TRBJ1-1, with D uncertain. This CDR3 has 18 residues. Trimming took off 0 bases at V and 3 bases at J, with 21 bases between the two ends. Germline CDR1 and CDR2: SGHNT and YYREEE (reference sequence). CDR3 coding DNA: TGTGCCAGCAGCTTGGTGTCCATATCCCTACCCTATGACACTGAAGCTTTCTTT. This encodes CASSLVSISLPYDTEAFF.

The rearrangement joins TRBV4-3 to TRBJ1-2; TRBD1 is a possible D gene (6 bases). CDR3 size: 15 residues. From germline, CDR1 is LGHNA and CDR2 YSLEER. The V gene lost 0 bases and the J gene lost 7 bases, with 15 bases spanning the gap. CDR3 loop: CASSQDQARGPGYTF. DNA of the CDR3: TGCGCCAGCAGCCAAGATCAAGCCAGGGGTCCTGGCTACACCTTC.

V gene TRBV7-2 combines with J gene TRBJ1-1, with D possibly TRBD1 on 6 matching bases. With 1 base removed from V and 6 bases from J, the gap between germline ends came to 15 bases. Germline-derived CDR1 and CDR2 are SGHTA and FQGNSA. This CDR3 has 15 amino acids. The CDR3 region is CASSLEGQGIAEAFF. For the CDR3, the DNA is TGTGCCAGCAGCTTAGAGGGGCAGGGGATCGCTGAAGCTTTCTTT.